This T cell receptor (beta chain) was profiled in a study of Ad26.COV2.S vaccination and SARS-CoV-2 variants. TCRdb's table, derived via immunoSEQ multiplex PCR, lists solely in-frame clones and lacks some. The sample records 350,000 to 500,000 clones, 90% being singletons. Treatment in this sample: 19 received Ad26.COV2.S at low or high dose, single or two shots; about 5 received placebo; per-sample allocation not given. Day 63 after the first vaccine or placebo injection was the time point for sampling. Germline V gene sequence: CDR1 MNHNY, CDR2 SVGAGI (reference sequence). CDR3 length: 15 amino acids. V trimming: 5 bases; J trimming: 2 bases; junction bases outside the gene matches: 3.

The source was peripheral blood, collected in a trial of Ad26.COV2.S vaccine versus placebo. The clonotype originates from a person between 18 and 59 years old who received the Ad26.COV2.S COVID-19 vaccine or a placebo. This chain links TRBV6-6 with TRBJ2-7; 13 positions match TRBD2. The CDR3 region has the DNA TGTGCCAGCAGTCAGGGACTAGCGGGAACCTACGAGCAGTACTTC. This translates into CASSQGLAGTYEQYF.